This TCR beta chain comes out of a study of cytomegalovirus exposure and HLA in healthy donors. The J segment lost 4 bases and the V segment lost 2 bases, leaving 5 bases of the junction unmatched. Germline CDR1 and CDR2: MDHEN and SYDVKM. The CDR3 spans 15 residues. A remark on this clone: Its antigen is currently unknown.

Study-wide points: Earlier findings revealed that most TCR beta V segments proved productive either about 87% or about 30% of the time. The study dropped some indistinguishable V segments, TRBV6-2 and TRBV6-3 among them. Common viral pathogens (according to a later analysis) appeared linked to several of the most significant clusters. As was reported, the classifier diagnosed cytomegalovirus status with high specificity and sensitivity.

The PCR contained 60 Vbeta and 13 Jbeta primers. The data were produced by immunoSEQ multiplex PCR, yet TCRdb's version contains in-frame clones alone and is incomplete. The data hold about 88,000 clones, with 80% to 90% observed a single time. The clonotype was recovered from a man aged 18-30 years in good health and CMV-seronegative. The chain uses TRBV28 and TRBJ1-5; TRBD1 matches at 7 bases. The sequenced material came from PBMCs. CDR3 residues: CASSLPGQPNQPQHF. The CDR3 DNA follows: TGTGCCAGCAGTTTACCGGGACAGCCTAATCAGCCCCAGCATTTT.